Reported below is one T cell receptor beta chain. This CDR3 comprises 15 residues. V trimming: 1 base; J trimming: 5 bases; junction bases outside the gene matches: 6. CDR1 and CDR2 from the germline V gene are SGHRS and YFSETQ. The data were obtained in a study of T cell changes during pregnancy in multiple sclerosis. Method: immunoSEQ multiplex PCR; TCRdb's copy keeps in-frame clones and lacks some. Counted here are about 43,000 clones, about 90% occurring once; the ten biggest clones make up 4.7%. Specimen: peripheral blood, collected in the second trimester of pregnancy. The J gene is TRBJ1-1, the V gene TRBV5-1; 9 bases fit TRBD1. This TCR derives from a female donor in good health, enrolled as a control in a pregnancy study. The chain's CDR3 is CASSLWGQGGTEAFF. Here the CDR3 DNA reads TGCGCCAGCAGCTTGTGGGGACAGGGAGGTACTGAAGCTTTCTTT.